A single count supports the clone carrying this TCR beta chain. Antigen: not known. The sample is drawn from a study of T cell responses to AZD1222 COVID-19 vaccine. Study-level results: Spike-spanning, vaccine-associated CD4 TCRs were dominant at 160-218 and 743-854. Recipients of AZD1222 seropositive at baseline numbered only 6 or 7. Most donors were white British and more were female, and clonal diversity was possibly underestimated.

CDR1 and CDR2 from the germline V gene are SGHVS and FQNEAQ. Losses at the gene ends were 4 bases for V and 5 bases for J; bases not matched to a gene: 12. The CDR3 totals 16 residues. Sequencing used immunoSEQ multiplex PCR; TCRdb keeps in-frame clones, though not all of them. This sample has around 84,000 clones, with 70% to 90% found just once. This material consisted of peripheral blood, taken on day 0 of AZD1222 vaccination. The sequence came from an adult in good health. The chain has TRBV7-8 and TRBJ2-5; 8 bases agree with TRBD1. CDR3 DNA sequence: TGTGCCAGCAGCTCCCGTCGGACAGGGCCGGGGGAGACCCAGTACTTC. This codes for CASSSRRTGPGETQYF. The variable domain in full, completed from reference TRBV7-8 and TRBJ2-5, reads GAGVSQSPRYKVAKRGQDVALRCDPISGHVSLFWYQQALGQGPEFLTYFQNEAQLDKSGLPSDRFFAERPEGSVSTLKIQRTQQEDSAVYLCASSSRRTGPGETQYFGPGTRLLVL.